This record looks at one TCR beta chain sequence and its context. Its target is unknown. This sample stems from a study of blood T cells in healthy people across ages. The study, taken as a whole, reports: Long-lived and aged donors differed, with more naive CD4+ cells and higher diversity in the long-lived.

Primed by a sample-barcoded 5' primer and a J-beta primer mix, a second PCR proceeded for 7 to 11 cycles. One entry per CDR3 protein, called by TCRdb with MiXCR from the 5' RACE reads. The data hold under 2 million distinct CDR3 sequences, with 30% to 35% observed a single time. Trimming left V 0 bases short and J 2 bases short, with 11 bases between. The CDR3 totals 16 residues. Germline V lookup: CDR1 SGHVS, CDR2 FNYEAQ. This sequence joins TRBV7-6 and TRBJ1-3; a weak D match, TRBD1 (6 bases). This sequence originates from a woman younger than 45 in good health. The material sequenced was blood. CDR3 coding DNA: TGTGCCAGCAGCTTAGCGATCGGGGGCACTGGAAACACCATATATTTT. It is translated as CASSLAIGGTGNTIYF. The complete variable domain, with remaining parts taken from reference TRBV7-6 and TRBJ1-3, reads GAGVSQSPRYKVTKRGQDVALRCDPISGHVSLYWYRQALGQGPEFLTYFNYEAQQDKSGLPNDRFSAERPEGSISTLTIQRTEQRDSAMYRCASSLAIGGTGNTIYFGEGSWLTVV.